This T cell receptor beta chain derives from a study of blood T cell repertoires in COVID-19. V dropped 6 bases and J dropped 6 bases, with 17 bases sitting between them. CDR1 is MDHEN and CDR2 is SYDVKM in the germline V gene. This CDR3 has 15 residues. The table came from immunoSEQ multiplex PCR; TCRdb's copy has only in-frame clones and leaves some out. The table includes approximately 310,000 clones, 75% to 90% detected once. What was sequenced was PBMCs or T cells enriched from blood (not recorded which). V is TRBV28 and J is TRBJ1-4, with no clear D. The sequence was collected from a man in his sixties who had recovered from COVID-19. Written as DNA, the CDR3 is TGTGCCAGCAGACACCCCCGGGGTAGGGATGAAAAACTGTTTTTT. Amino acids: CASRHPRGRDEKLFF.